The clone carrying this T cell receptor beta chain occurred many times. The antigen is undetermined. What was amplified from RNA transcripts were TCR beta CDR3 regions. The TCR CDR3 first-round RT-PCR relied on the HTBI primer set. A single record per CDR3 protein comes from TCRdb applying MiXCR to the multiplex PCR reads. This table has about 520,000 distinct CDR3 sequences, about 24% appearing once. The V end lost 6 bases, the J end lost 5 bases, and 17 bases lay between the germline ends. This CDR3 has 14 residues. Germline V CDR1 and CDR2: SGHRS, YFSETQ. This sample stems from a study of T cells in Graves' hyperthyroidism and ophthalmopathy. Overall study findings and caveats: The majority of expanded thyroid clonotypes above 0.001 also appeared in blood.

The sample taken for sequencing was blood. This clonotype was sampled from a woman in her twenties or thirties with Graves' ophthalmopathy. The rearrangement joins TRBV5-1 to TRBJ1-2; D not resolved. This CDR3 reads CASKEKTLGYGYTF. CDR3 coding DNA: TGCGCCAGCAAGGAGAAGACTCTAGGATATGGCTACACCTTC.